The sequence of this T cell receptor beta chain was determined in a study of T-cell reconstitution after alpha-beta-depleted transplantation in children (TCRdb year 2016). In terms of the full investigation: T-cell immune reconstitution after TCRalphabeta/CD19-depleted allogeneic hematopoietic cell transplantation in children was quantitatively tracked in the study by means of TCR repertoire profiling.

Library preparation employed PCR. The sequencing machine was an Illumina HiSeq 2500. To normalize quantification of the TCRbeta repertoire, the TCR libraries were built with molecular barcoding that relied on unique molecular identifiers. TCRdb trimmed the raw reads at Q25, called clones with MiXCR and kept productive beta chains. Rows with a matching CDR3 protein are joined into one entry that keeps the most common DNA and genes. The sample table shows 640,000 or so distinct CDR3 sequences, and roughly 17% are seen once. The ten largest make up around 0.96% of the sample. Reading the germline V gene (reference sequence) gives CDR1 LNHNV and CDR2 YYDKDF. The CDR3 numbers 19 residues from cysteine through phenylalanine. The only DNA kept is the CDR3, 57 bases in frame from the first base. Concerning this clonotype itself: Its antigen is still unknown. Germline is not matched at one junction end, which may reflect a read error.

The sequence is built from TRBV15 and TRBJ2-2, with the D call perhaps TRBD1 or TRBD2, as 5 bases match in each case. The sequence was collected from a human donor who donated a stem cell graft to a child with acute myeloid leukemia. The source was PBMCs from the stem cell graft donor, collected from the stem cell graft. The bases read TGTGCCACCAGCGGAGACATCGTGAGGGGTCCTAATGGGACCGGGGAGCTGTTTTTT. This codes for CATSGDIVRGPNGTGELFF.